This TCR beta chain was identified in a study of shared clonotypes between healthy human individuals. Notes on the study in general: Non-shared clonotypes displayed generation probabilities falling below those of clonotypes present in all four donors. Blood alone was sampled, and tissue repertoires likely differ.

In replicate PCRs of sorted subsets, roughly 200 ng DNA, approximately 30,000 T cell genomes, was used. Authors' processing steps: From ImmunoSEQ came sequences covering only the junction and carrying no quality scores, so filtering differed. Sequencing was performed with immunoSEQ multiplex PCR; in TCRdb, only in-frame clones are kept and a portion is missing. The V and J calls and clone size were taken over from that table, and D and trimming were inferred from the DNA. The table includes 2,500,000 or so clones, less than 95% detected once. This CDR3 has 12 residues. Germline CDR1 and CDR2: WSHSY and SAAADI. After removal of 6 bases from V and 7 bases from J, the junction contained 3 bases not matched to a gene. This clone was seen more than once but under ten times. Its antigen is not known.

The rearrangement uses TRBV10-2 and TRBJ1-5, with 7 bases aligning to TRBD1. Sample: naive CD4+ T cells from PBMCs. This sample's subset: CD45RA+ positively selected. The receptor was derived from a man aged 18 to 29 in good health. Some clones in this sample may be carry-over from other donors' samples. CDR3 loop: CASSTGVQPQHF. CDR3 in DNA: TGCGCCAGCAGCACAGGGGTACAGCCCCAGCATTTT.